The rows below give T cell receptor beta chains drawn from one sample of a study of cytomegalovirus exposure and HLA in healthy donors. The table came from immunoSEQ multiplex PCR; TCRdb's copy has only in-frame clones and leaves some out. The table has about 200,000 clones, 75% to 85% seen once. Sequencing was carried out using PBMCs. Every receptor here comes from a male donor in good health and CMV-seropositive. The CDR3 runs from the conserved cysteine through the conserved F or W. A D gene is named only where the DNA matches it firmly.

TGTGCCAGTAGGCGGGTAAAAAATCAGCCCCAGCATTTT,CASRRVKNQPQHF,.,TRBJ1-5,TRBV19
TGTGCCAGCAGCTTAGATGGTTGGGGGAGGGCTTTCGAGCAGTACTTC,CASSLDGWGRAFEQYF,TRBD2,TRBJ2-7,TRBV11-2
TGTGCCAGCAGCTTGATCGTGGGGGGTGGCACTGAAGCTTTCTTT,CASSLIVGGGTEAFF,.,TRBJ1-1,TRBV11-2
TGTGCCAGTAGTATAGTGGCGCAGGCCACAGATACGCAGTATTTT,CASSIVAQATDTQYF,.,TRBJ2-3,TRBV19
TGTGCCAGTAGTACGGGACTAGCGGGAGGCTCAACCGGGGAGCTGTTTTTT,CASSTGLAGGSTGELFF,TRBD2,TRBJ2-2,TRBV19
TGTGCCAGTAGTTCCCGGAGCGGAGATACGCAGTATTTT,CASSSRSGDTQYF,.,TRBJ2-3,TRBV19
TGTGCCAGTAGGAATACAGGGGGCTGGTGGAACACTGAAGCTTTCTTT,CASRNTGGWWNTEAFF,TRBD1,TRBJ1-1,TRBV19
TGTGCCAGCAGTTCGACAGGGATCCCCTACGAGCAGTACTTC,CASSSTGIPYEQYF,TRBD1,TRBJ2-7,TRBV27
TGCGCCAGCAGCTTGGGACAGCAAGAGACCCAGTACTTC,CASSLGQQETQYF,.,TRBJ2-5,TRBV5-1
TGTGCCATCAGTGAGTCGCCGGGGGGCAAGGGTGAAAAACTGTTTTTT,CAISESPGGKGEKLFF,.,TRBJ1-4,TRBV10-3
TGTGCCAGCAGGTCTAGATCCGGCAATGAGCAGTTCTTC,CASRSRSGNEQFF,.,TRBJ2-1,TRBV2